This T cell receptor beta chain was sequenced in a study of blood T cell repertoires in COVID-19. Study-level information: The samples span acute and convalescent COVID-19 from the United States, Italy and Spain. Sources were T cells, B-cell-depleted T cells, or PBMCs; the material itself was cDNA or gDNA.

As originally analysed: Counts of nucleated cells, estimated from reference gene primer amplification, were obtained. TCRdb's table, derived via immunoSEQ multiplex PCR, lists solely in-frame clones and lacks some. Clone size and V and J calls were adopted from that table, with D and trimming inferred from the DNA. The table lists roughly 45,000 clones, roughly 89% of them singletons. Germline V gene data show CDR1 as MDHEN and CDR2 as SYDVKM. V dropped 3 bases and J dropped 6 bases, with 15 bases sitting between them. This CDR3 contains 15 residues. This clonotype was sampled from a man in his 60s with active COVID-19. Source material: peripheral blood. The rearrangement uses TRBV28 and TRBJ2-1, with D maybe TRBD1 (6 bases). CDR3: CASSLGNRVINEQFF. In nucleotides, the CDR3 is TGTGCCAGCAGTTTGGGGAACAGGGTTATCAATGAGCAGTTCTTC.